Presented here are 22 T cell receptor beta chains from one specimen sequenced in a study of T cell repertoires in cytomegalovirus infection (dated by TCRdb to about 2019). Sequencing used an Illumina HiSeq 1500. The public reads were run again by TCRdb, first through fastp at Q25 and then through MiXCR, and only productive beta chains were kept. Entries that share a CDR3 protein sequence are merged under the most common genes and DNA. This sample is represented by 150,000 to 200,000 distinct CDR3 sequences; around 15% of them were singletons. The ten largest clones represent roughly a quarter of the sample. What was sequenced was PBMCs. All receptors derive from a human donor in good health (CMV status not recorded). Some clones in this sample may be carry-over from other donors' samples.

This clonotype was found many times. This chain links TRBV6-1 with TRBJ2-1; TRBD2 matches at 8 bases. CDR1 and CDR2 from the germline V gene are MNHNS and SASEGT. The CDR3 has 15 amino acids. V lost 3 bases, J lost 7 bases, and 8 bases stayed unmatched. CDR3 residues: CASSDWAGGGNEQFF. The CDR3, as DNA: TGTGCCAGCAGTGACTGGGCGGGAGGTGGTAATGAGCAGTTCTTC.

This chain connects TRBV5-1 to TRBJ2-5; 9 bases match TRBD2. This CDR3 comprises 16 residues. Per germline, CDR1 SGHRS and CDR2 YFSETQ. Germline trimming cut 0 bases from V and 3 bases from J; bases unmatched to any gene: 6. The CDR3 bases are TGCGCCAGCAGCTTGGCGGTGGCTAGCGGGAAAGAGACCCAGTACTTC. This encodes CASSLAVASGKETQYF.

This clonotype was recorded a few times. CDR3 protein: CSVEGLSLNEQFF. DNA for the CDR3: TGCAGCGTTGAGGGACTCAGTTTGAATGAGCAGTTCTTC. The V gene is TRBV29-1, the J gene TRBJ2-1; tentatively, D is TRBD2 (6 bases). V lost 3 bases to trimming and J lost 7 bases, with 13 bases between them. CDR1 is SQVTM and CDR2 is ANQGSEA in the germline V gene. The CDR3 is 13 residues long.

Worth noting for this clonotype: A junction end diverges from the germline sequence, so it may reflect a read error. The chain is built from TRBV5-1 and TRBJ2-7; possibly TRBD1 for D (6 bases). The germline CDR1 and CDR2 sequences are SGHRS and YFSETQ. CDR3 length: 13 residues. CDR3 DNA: TGCGCCAGCAGTTTGAACAGGGCCTACGAGCATTACTTC. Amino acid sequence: CASSLNRAYEHYF.

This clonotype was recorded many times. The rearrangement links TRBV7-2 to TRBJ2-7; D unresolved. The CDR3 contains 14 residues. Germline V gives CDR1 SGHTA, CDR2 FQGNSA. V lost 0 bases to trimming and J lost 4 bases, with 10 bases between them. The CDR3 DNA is TGTGCCAGCAGCTTAGCGGGAAACAGTTACGAGCAGTACTTC. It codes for CASSLAGNSYEQYF.

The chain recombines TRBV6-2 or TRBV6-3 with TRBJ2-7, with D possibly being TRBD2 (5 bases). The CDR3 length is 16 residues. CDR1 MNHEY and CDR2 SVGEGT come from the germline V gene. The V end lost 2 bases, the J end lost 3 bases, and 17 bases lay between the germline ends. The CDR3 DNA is TGTGCCAGCAGTTACGCTCCGGGGTGGGCGATCTACGAGCAGTACTTC. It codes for CASSYAPGWAIYEQYF.

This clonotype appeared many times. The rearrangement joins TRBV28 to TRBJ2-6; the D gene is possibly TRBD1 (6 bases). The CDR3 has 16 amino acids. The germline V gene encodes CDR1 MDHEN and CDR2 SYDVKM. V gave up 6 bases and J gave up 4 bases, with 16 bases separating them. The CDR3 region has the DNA TGTGCCAGCAGCTCACCTCAGGGGCGAGGGGCCAACGTCCTGACTTTC. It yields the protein CASSSPQGRGANVLTF.

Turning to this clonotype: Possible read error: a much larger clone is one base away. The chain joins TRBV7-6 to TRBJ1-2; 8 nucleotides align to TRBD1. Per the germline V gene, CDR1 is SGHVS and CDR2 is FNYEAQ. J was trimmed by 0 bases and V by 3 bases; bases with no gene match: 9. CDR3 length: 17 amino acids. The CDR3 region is CASSFLWGQDTNYGYTF. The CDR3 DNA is TGTGCCAGCAGCTTTTTGTGGGGACAGGATACTAACTATGGCTACACCTTC.

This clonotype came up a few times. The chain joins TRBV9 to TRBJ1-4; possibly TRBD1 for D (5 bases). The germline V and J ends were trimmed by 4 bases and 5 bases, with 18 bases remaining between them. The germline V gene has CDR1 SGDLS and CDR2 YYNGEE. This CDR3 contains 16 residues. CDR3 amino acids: CASSPGRAEGNEKLFF. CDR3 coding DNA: TGTGCCAGCAGCCCCGGCAGGGCCGAGGGGAATGAAAAACTGTTTTTT.

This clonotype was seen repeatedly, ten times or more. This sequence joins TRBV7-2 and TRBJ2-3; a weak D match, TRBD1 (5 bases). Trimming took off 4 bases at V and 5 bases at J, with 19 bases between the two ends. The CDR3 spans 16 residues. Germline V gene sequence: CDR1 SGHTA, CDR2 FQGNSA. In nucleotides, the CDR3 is TGTGCCAGCAGCTCCCGTCGACCCCGAACAGGAGATACGCAGTATTTT. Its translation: CASSSRRPRTGDTQYF. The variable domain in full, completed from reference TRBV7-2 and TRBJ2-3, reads GAGVSQSPSNKVTEKGKDVELRCDPISGHTALYWYRQSLGQGLEFLIYFQGNSAPDKSGLPSDRFSAERTGGSVSTLTIQRTQQEDSAVYLCASSSRRPRTGDTQYFGPGTRLTVL.

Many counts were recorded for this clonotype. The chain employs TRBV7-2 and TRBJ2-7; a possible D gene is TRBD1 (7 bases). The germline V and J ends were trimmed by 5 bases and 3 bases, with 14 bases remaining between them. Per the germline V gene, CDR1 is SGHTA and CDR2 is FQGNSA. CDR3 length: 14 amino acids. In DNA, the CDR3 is TGTGCCAGCAGCCTCAGGGGGGTTTTCTACGAGCAGTACTTC. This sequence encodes CASSLRGVFYEQYF.

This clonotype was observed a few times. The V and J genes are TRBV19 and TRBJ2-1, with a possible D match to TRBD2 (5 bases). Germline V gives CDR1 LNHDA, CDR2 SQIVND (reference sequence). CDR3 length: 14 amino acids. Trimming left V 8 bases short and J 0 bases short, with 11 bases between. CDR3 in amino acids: CASGADSSYNEQFF. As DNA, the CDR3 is TGTGCCAGTGGAGCGGATAGCTCCTACAATGAGCAGTTCTTC.

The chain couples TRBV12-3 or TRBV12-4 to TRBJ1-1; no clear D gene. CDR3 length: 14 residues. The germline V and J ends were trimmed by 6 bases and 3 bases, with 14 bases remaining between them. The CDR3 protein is CASSYFGGDTEAFF. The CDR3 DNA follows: TGTGCCAGCAGCTACTTCGGCGGTGACACTGAAGCTTTCTTT.

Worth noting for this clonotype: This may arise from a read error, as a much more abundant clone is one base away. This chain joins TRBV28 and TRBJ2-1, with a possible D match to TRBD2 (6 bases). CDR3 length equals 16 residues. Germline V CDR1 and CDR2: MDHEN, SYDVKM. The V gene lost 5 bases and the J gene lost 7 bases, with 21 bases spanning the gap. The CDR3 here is CASSPPGGGLTNEQFF. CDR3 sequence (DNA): TGTGCCAGCAGTCCCCCCGGGGGTGGCCTCACAAATGAGCAGTTCTTC.

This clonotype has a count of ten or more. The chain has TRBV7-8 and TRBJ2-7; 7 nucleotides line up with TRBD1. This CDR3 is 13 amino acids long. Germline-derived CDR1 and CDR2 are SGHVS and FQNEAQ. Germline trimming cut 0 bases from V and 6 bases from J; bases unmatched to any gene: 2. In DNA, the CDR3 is TGTGCCAGCAGCTTAGCACAGGGGCGCGAGCAGTACTTC. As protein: CASSLAQGREQYF.

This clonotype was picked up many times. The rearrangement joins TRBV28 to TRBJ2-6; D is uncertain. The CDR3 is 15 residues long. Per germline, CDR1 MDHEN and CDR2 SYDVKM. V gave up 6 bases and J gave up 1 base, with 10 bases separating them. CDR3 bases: TGTGCCAGCAGCTCAAAGTTTTCTGGGGCCAACGTCCTGACTTTC. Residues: CASSSKFSGANVLTF.

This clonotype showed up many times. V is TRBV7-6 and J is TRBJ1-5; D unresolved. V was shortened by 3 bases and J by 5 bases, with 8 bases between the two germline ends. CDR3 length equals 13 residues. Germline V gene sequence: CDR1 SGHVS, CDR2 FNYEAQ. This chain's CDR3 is CASSFRGDQPQHF. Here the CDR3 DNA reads TGTGCCAGCAGCTTTCGAGGTGATCAGCCCCAGCATTTT.

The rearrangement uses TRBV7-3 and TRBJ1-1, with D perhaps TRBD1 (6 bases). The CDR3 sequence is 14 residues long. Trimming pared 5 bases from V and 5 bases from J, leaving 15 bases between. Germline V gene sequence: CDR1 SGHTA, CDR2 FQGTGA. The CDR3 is CASSTGLQGTEAFF. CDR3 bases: TGTGCCAGCAGCACAGGACTCCAGGGGACTGAAGCTTTCTTT.

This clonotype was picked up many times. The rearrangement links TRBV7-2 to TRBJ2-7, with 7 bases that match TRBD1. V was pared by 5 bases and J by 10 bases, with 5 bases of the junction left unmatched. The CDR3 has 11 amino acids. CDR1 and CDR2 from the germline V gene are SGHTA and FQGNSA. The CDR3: CASSVGDSQYF. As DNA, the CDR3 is TGTGCCAGCAGCGTCGGGGACAGTCAGTACTTC.

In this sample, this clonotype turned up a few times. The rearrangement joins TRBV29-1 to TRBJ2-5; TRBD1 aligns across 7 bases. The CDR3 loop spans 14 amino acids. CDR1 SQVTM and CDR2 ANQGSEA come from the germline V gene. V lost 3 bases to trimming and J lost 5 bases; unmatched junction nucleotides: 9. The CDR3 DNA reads TGCAGCGTTGATCGGGCAGGGGGACGGGAGACCCAGTACTTC. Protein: CSVDRAGGRETQYF.

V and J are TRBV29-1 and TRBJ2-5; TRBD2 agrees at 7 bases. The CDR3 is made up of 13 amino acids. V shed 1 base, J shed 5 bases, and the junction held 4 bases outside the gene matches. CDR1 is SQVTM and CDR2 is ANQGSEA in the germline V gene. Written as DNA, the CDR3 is TGCAGCGTTGAAGTGGCAGCGGGGGAGACCCAGTACTTC. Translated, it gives CSVEVAAGETQYF.

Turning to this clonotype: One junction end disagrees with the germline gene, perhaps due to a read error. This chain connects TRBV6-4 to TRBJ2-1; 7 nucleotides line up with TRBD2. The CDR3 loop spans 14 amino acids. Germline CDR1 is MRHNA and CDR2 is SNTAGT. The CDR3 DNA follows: TGTGCCAGCAGTGTGAGCCGGGACTACAGTGAGCAGTTCTTC. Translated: CASSVSRDYSEQFF.